A selection of T cell receptor beta chains follows, all from one sample in a study of vaccination effects on CD4 cells after COVID-19. The data were produced by immunoSEQ multiplex PCR, yet TCRdb's version contains in-frame clones alone and is incomplete. The sample has about 71,000 clones, 80% seen once. Their specific antigens are unknown. This sample comprised CD4+ T cells from PBMCs cultured with SARS-CoV-2 spike peptides, obtained before COVID-19 vaccination. The source of these receptors is a human donor who received a COVID-19 vaccine. CDR3s include the opening cysteine and the closing phenylalanine or tryptophan. A D gene is named only where the DNA matches it firmly. Expanded clones get a size class; other rows say once, few or many, or leave the size out.

NA	TRBV18	TRBJ2-5	NA	CASSPRLVSNQETQYF	TGTGCCAGCTCACCAAGACTAGTATCGAACCAAGAGACCCAGTACTTC
NA	TRBV25-1	TRBJ2-3	NA	CASSEYRQGADTQYF	TGTGCCAGCAGTGAATATCGTCAGGGCGCAGATACGCAGTATTTT
NA	TRBV5-8	TRBJ1-1	NA	CASPAALWAREPEAFF	TGTGCCTCCCCCGCCGCCCTATGGGCCCGCGAACCTGAAGCTTTCTTT
NA	TRBV18	TRBJ2-1	TRBD1	CASSEYQGQGYNEQFF	TGTGCCAGCTCCGAGTATCAGGGACAGGGATACAATGAGCAGTTCTTC
few	TRBV14	TRBJ1-2	NA	CASNQGLTYGYTF	TGTGCCAGCAACCAAGGGCTTACCTATGGCTACACCTTC
once	TRBV2	TRBJ1-4	NA	CASSVEGGGKLFF	TGTGCCAGCAGCGTCGAGGGGGGCGGAAAACTGTTTTTT
NA	TRBV9	TRBJ2-3	TRBD2	CASSYRGLAGGMSTDTQYF	TGTGCCAGCAGCTACCGGGGACTAGCGGGGGGGATGAGCACAGATACGCAGTATTTT
few	TRBV18	TRBJ2-1	TRBD1	CASSPGPGTGYNEQFF	TGTGCCAGCTCACCCGGACCCGGGACAGGGTACAATGAGCAGTTCTTC
NA	TRBV18	TRBJ1-1	NA	CASSPTFSYTEAFF	TGTGCCAGCTCACCGACGTTCAGCTACACTGAAGCTTTCTTT
few	TRBV10-1	TRBJ1-1	NA	CASSDSYTEAFF	TGCGCCAGCAGTGACAGCTACACTGAAGCTTTCTTT
few	TRBV20-1	TRBJ2-5	NA	CSALGETQYF	TGCAGTGCCCTGGGAGAGACCCAGTACTTC
NA	TRBV5-3	TRBJ1-2	TRBD1	CARSTRTGKDYGYTF	TGTGCCAGAAGCACCCGGACAGGAAAAGACTATGGCTACACCTTC
once	TRBV4-1	TRBJ2-5	NA	CASSQPDRDQETQYF	TGCGCCAGCAGCCAACCGGACAGAGACCAAGAGACCCAGTACTTC
NA	TRBV3-1/TRBV3-2	TRBJ2-5	TRBD2	CASSLQRTSGGASETQYF	TGTGCCAGCAGTCTACAAAGGACTAGCGGGGGGGCATCGGAGACCCAGTACTTC
NA	TRBV9	TRBJ2-2	NA	CASSVTGTNTGELFF	TGTGCCAGCAGCGTCACAGGGACGAACACCGGGGAGCTGTTTTTT
NA	TRBV10-3	TRBJ2-2	TRBD2	CAIRAPSGGPTELFF	TGTGCCATCAGGGCCCCTAGCGGGGGGCCGACGGAGCTGTTTTTT
NA	TRBV7-2	TRBJ2-1	TRBD2	CASSLSRLAGSHEQFF	TGTGCCAGCAGCTTATCGAGACTAGCGGGGAGCCATGAGCAGTTCTTC
once	TRBV9	TRBJ1-3	NA	CASSVGQGRSGNTIYF	TGTGCCAGCAGCGTAGGGCAGGGAAGATCTGGAAACACCATATATTTT
NA	TRBV11-2	TRBJ2-2	NA	CASSLVRVNTGELFF	TGTGCCAGCAGCTTAGTCCGGGTGAACACCGGGGAGCTGTTTTTT
NA	TRBV6-5	TRBJ1-2	TRBD1	CASGETGGTPWGYTF	TGTGCCAGCGGGGAGACAGGGGGGACCCCCTGGGGCTACACCTTC
NA	TRBV9	TRBJ2-1	NA	CASSVSTDWYNEQFF	TGTGCCAGCAGCGTAAGTACGGACTGGTACAATGAGCAGTTCTTC
NA	TRBV7-2	TRBJ1-5	TRBD1	CASSSQGLGDQPQHF	TGTGCCAGCAGCTCACAGGGGTTAGGGGATCAGCCCCAGCATTTT
NA	TRBV5-7	TRBJ2-5	NA	CAANRAQETQYF	TGTGCCGCGAACAGGGCCCAAGAGACCCAGTACTTC
once	TRBV5-6	TRBJ2-1	TRBD1	CASSYRDRDLDEQFF	TGTGCCAGCAGCTACCGGGACAGGGATTTGGATGAGCAGTTCTTC
NA	TRBV3-1/TRBV3-2	TRBJ2-1	NA	CASSQKYEQFF	TGTGCCAGCAGCCAAAAGTATGAGCAGTTCTTC
NA	TRBV6-6	TRBJ1-4	NA	CASSTFLQASNEKLFF	TGTGCCAGCAGCACTTTCCTACAGGCGTCTAATGAAAAACTGTTTTTT
NA	TRBV7-2	TRBJ2-5	NA	CASSRGGPTGETQYF	TGTGCCAGCAGCCGGGGTGGACCTACTGGGGAGACCCAGTACTTC
NA	TRBV6-1	TRBJ2-6	NA	CASSEVGTWANVLTF	TGTGCCAGCAGTGAAGTGGGGACGTGGGCCAACGTCCTGACTTTC
NA	TRBV2	TRBJ1-2	NA	CASRGRGSGYTF	TGTGCCAGCAGAGGACGGGGTAGCGGCTACACCTTC
NA	TRBV7-2	TRBJ2-3	NA	CASSRAPRRGADTQYF	TGTGCCAGCAGCCGGGCACCACGTCGCGGAGCAGATACGCAGTATTTT
NA	TRBV10-2	TRBJ1-2	NA	CASSEWGLVGPYGYTF	TGCGCCAGCAGTGAGTGGGGACTTGTAGGACCATATGGCTACACCTTC
few	TRBV10-1	TRBJ1-5	TRBD1	CASSGPVGQGSGGQPQHF	TGCGCCAGCAGTGGGCCAGTAGGACAGGGATCAGGAGGTCAGCCCCAGCATTTT
once	TRBV5-1	TRBJ2-1	TRBD1	CASSLVGTGGMDEQFF	TGCGCCAGCAGCTTGGTAGGGACAGGGGGAATGGATGAGCAGTTCTTC
NA	TRBV7-3	TRBJ2-1	TRBD2	CASSFLPMGGIGNEQFF	TGTGCCAGCAGCTTTTTGCCTATGGGGGGGATAGGCAATGAGCAGTTCTTC
NA	TRBV19	TRBJ1-5	NA	CASGGRRGYGNNQPQHF	TGTGCCAGTGGCGGACGAAGGGGTTATGGGAACAATCAGCCCCAGCATTTT
NA	TRBV19	TRBJ2-1	NA	CASSMRGRNEQFF	TGTGCCAGTAGTATGCGGGGTAGGAATGAGCAGTTCTTC
NA	TRBV6-5	TRBJ2-3	NA	CASREAGTDTQYF	TGTGCCAGCAGGGAGGCCGGCACAGATACGCAGTATTTT
NA	TRBV6-1	TRBJ2-4	NA	CASSDFSRTVAKNIQYF	TGTGCCAGCAGTGATTTTAGTCGGACAGTAGCCAAAAACATTCAGTACTTC
NA	TRBV24-1	TRBJ2-2	NA	CATSDEMGTGELFF	TGTGCCACCAGTGACGAAATGGGGACCGGGGAGCTGTTTTTT
once	TRBV27	TRBJ1-1	NA	CASSSRPGGNTEAFF	TGTGCCAGCAGTTCTAGACCGGGTGGGAACACTGAAGCTTTCTTT
NA	TRBV29-1	TRBJ1-2	NA	CSAERQFYGYTF	TGCAGCGCCGAGAGACAGTTCTATGGCTACACCTTC
NA	TRBV5-1	TRBJ2-5	NA	CASSPTGYFETQYF	TGCGCCAGCAGCCCCACCGGGTATTTCGAGACCCAGTACTTC
NA	TRBV30	TRBJ2-2	TRBD1	CAWGKGATNTGELFF	TGTGCCTGGGGAAAGGGGGCAACGAACACCGGGGAGCTGTTTTTT
NA	TRBV15	TRBJ1-5	NA	CATSRVITGNQPQHF	TGTGCCACCAGCAGAGTTATTACAGGGAATCAGCCCCAGCATTTT
few	TRBV29-1	TRBJ1-5	NA	CSVVWGAGDQPQHF	TGCAGCGTTGTATGGGGGGCCGGGGATCAGCCCCAGCATTTT
NA	TRBV14	TRBJ2-5	TRBD2	CASSRGLAGGQETQYF	TGTGCCAGCAGCCGAGGACTAGCGGGGGGACAAGAGACCCAGTACTTC
NA	TRBV18	TRBJ1-5	TRBD1	CASSPFRSGQGNSNQPQHF	TGTGCCAGCTCACCGTTTAGGTCGGGACAGGGGAATAGCAATCAGCCCCAGCATTTT